This entry lists 30 T cell receptor beta chains sequenced from one sample in a study of T-cell reconstitution after alpha-beta-depleted transplantation in children. Unique molecular identifiers featured in how the TCRbeta library was prepared. TCRdb fed the PCR reads into MiXCR, producing one record per CDR3 protein. The sample consists of roughly 200,000 distinct CDR3 sequences, about 6.8% of them appearing once. The specimen comprised PBMCs from the stem cell graft donor, sampled from the stem cell graft. The receptors come from a human donor who donated a stem cell graft to a child with Wiskott-Aldrich syndrome.

This clonotype was seen many times. The rearrangement uses TRBV6-2 or TRBV6-3 and TRBJ2-1, with D perhaps TRBD2 (6 bases). V shed 8 bases and J shed 2 bases, with 22 bases lying between them. The CDR3 consists of 17 residues. Germline V gene data show CDR1 as MNHEY and CDR2 as SVGEGT. CDR3 region: CASGPWSGRNPYNEQFF. In DNA, the CDR3 is TGTGCCAGCGGGCCCTGGTCAGGGAGGAATCCCTACAATGAGCAGTTCTTC.

This clonotype was counted ten times or more. The J gene is TRBJ2-7, the V gene TRBV28, with D unresolved. There are 12 residues in the CDR3. Trimming took 5 bases from V and 3 from J, leaving 8 bases between them. The germline V gene encodes CDR1 MDHEN and CDR2 SYDVKM. CDR3 protein: CASSPAFYEQYF. Here the CDR3 DNA reads TGTGCCAGCAGTCCCGCATTCTACGAGCAGTACTTC.

This clonotype was seen repeatedly, ten times or more. This rearrangement joins TRBV11-2 to TRBJ2-4; D is unclear. V lost 4 bases and J lost 1, with 11 bases in between. CDR1 is SGHAT and CDR2 is FQNNGV in the germline V gene. The CDR3 has 15 amino acids. The chain's CDR3 is CASSYAVGAKNIQYF. CDR3 coding DNA: TGTGCCAGCAGCTACGCGGTTGGGGCCAAAAACATTCAGTACTTC.

Ten or more counts support this clonotype. V gene TRBV11-2 combines with J gene TRBJ2-5; 10 nucleotides align to TRBD2. The length of the CDR3 is 20 residues. Losses at the gene ends were 1 base for V and 4 bases for J; bases not matched to a gene: 18. CDR1 SGHAT and CDR2 FQNNGV come from the germline V gene. CDR3 bases: TGTGCCAGCAGCTTAGGATCGCTAGCGGGGGCTAGGTGGTCCGGAGAGACCCAGTACTTC. The encoded protein is CASSLGSLAGARWSGETQYF.

This clonotype was seen repeatedly, ten times or more. The chain carries TRBV25-1 and TRBJ1-2, with D possibly TRBD1 on 5 matching bases. Trimming pared 2 bases from V and 4 bases from J, leaving 11 bases between. CDR3 length equals 14 residues. The germline gives CDR1 MGHDK, CDR2 SYGVNS. The CDR3 nucleotides read TGTGCCAGCAGTGAAGACGGGGGAGTCTATGGCTACACCTTC. Protein product: CASSEDGGVYGYTF.

Many counts were recorded for this clonotype. The rearrangement uses TRBV6-5 and TRBJ2-7; D unclear. Looked up from germline, CDR1 is MNHEY and CDR2 is SVGAGI. CDR3 length: 13 residues. V was pared by 2 bases and J by 1 base, with 6 bases between. The CDR3 protein is CASSYRASYEQYF. The CDR3 nucleotides read TGTGCCAGCAGTTACAGGGCTTCCTACGAGCAGTACTTC.

This clonotype showed up many times. The chain recombines TRBV5-1 with TRBJ2-1; 12 positions agree with TRBD1. V lost 4 bases, J lost 15 bases, and 8 bases stayed unmatched. Per germline, CDR1 SGHRS and CDR2 YFSETQ. CDR3 length: 13 amino acids. CDR3 bases: TGCGCCAGCAGCATGGGACAGGGGGCCCGTGTGTTCTTC. It is translated as CASSMGQGARVFF.

This clonotype was counted ten times or more. The chain employs TRBV5-1 and TRBJ2-5; 12 bases line up with TRBD2. The germline CDR1 and CDR2 sequences are SGHRS and YFSETQ. This CDR3 has 14 residues. With V trimmed by 9 bases and J by 2 bases, 5 bases remained unmatched. The CDR3 nucleotides read TGCGCCACCAAGACTAGCGGGGGACAAGAGACCCAGTACTTC. Residues: CATKTSGGQETQYF. Variable domain in full (rest from reference TRBV5-1 and TRBJ2-5): KAGVTQTPRYLIKTRGQQVTLSCSPISGHRSVSWYQQTPGQGLQFLFEYFSETQRNKGNFPGRFSGRQFSNSRSEMNVSTLELGDSALYLCATKTSGGQETQYFGPGTRLLVL.

The table lists this clonotype with many counts. J is TRBJ2-7 and V is TRBV6-5; D is perhaps TRBD2 (5 bases). Germline values: CDR1 MNHEY, CDR2 SVGAGI. V was trimmed by 0 bases and J by 2 bases, leaving 8 bases between them. The CDR3 runs to 14 residues. The CDR3, as DNA: TGTGCCAGCAGTTACTCGAGGGAAACCTACGAGCAGTACTTC. It encodes CASSYSRETYEQYF.

As for this clonotype: Since a much larger clone is just one base distant, this may be a read error. The gene calls are TRBV5-1 and TRBJ2-3; D may be TRBD2 (6 bases). This CDR3 comprises 16 residues. From germline, CDR1 is SGHRS and CDR2 YFSETQ. V was trimmed by 0 bases and J by 4 bases, leaving 15 bases between them. CDR3 amino acids: CASSLVGGVAADTQYF. CDR3 coding DNA: TGCGCCAGCAGCTTGGTGGGAGGAGTAGCGGCAGATACGCAGTATTTT.

This clonotype has at least ten counts. V and J are TRBV7-2 and TRBJ2-7, with 7 bases fitting TRBD1. The germline V gene encodes CDR1 SGHTA and CDR2 FQGNSA. There are 13 residues in the CDR3. V was pared by 3 bases and J by 4 bases, with 3 bases of the junction left unmatched. Here the CDR3 reads CASSFYRGYEQYF. CDR3 in DNA: TGTGCCAGCAGCTTTTACAGGGGATACGAGCAGTACTTC.

This clonotype occurred once. This may be a read error, as it is one base from a much larger clone. It is likely a read error, because the conserved phenylalanine at the end of the CDR3 is missing. Written as DNA, the CDR3 is TGTGCCAGCAGTCTCCACATTAGTCACCTCTCCTACAATGAGCAGTTCCTC. It specifies CASSLHISHLSYNEQFL. This chain connects TRBV27 to TRBJ2-1; unclear D gene. The V and J ends lost 5 bases and 0 bases respectively, with 17 bases between them. Germline-derived CDR1 and CDR2 are MNHEY and SMNVEV (reference sequence). There are 17 residues in the CDR3.

In its sample, this clonotype was seen many times. V gene TRBV20-1 combines with J gene TRBJ2-5; D possibly uses TRBD1 or TRBD2 (6 bases each). Germline lookup yields CDR1 DFQATT and CDR2 SNEGSKA (reference sequence). This CDR3 has 15 amino acids. Trimming shortened V by 5 bases and J by 2 bases, and 18 bases separated the two germline ends. The CDR3 nucleotides are TGCAGTGCTCCAGCCCAGGGGACTTTTCAAGAGACCCAGTACTTC. Translating gives CSAPAQGTFQETQYF.

The table lists this clonotype with many counts. The DNA for the CDR3 is TGTGCCATCAGTGCGGGGCAGGGCGAGACCCAGTACTTC. Translating gives CAISAGQGETQYF. The chain couples TRBV10-3 to TRBJ2-5; D may be TRBD1 or TRBD2 (5 bases each). Trimming removed 4 bases from V and 5 bases from J, with 11 bases in between. Germline V gene data show CDR1 as ENHRY and CDR2 as SYGVKD. The CDR3 consists of 13 residues.

Ten or more counts support this clonotype. The chain is built from TRBV6-2 or TRBV6-3 and TRBJ2-7; D perhaps matches TRBD2 (6 bases). Germline V lookup: CDR1 MNHEY, CDR2 SVGEGT. This CDR3 contains 19 residues. V lost 6 bases to trimming and J lost 0 bases, with 27 bases between them. The CDR3 DNA follows: TGTGCCAGCAGCCCCATATCGCCTTCGGCAGGGCGGGACTCCTACGAGCAGTACTTC. Translated: CASSPISPSAGRDSYEQYF.

At least ten counts were recorded for this clonotype. This chain connects TRBV20-1 to TRBJ2-5; D is perhaps TRBD2 (6 bases). Germline V gives CDR1 DFQATT, CDR2 SNEGSKA (reference sequence). V dropped 3 bases and J dropped 4 bases, with 15 bases sitting between them. The length of the CDR3 is 14 residues. The CDR3 sequence is CSASGGAFGETQYF. CDR3 DNA: TGCAGTGCTAGTGGAGGGGCCTTTGGAGAGACCCAGTACTTC.

The V and J genes are TRBV7-2 and TRBJ1-2; no reliable D call. The CDR3 runs 14 residues. Germline CDR1 and CDR2: SGHTA and FQGNSA. The germline V and J ends were trimmed by 5 bases and 1 base, with 11 bases remaining between them. The CDR3 bases are TGTGCCAGCAGCCGTCGGACGGGTAACTATGGCTACACCTTC. This gives the protein CASSRRTGNYGYTF. Variable domain in full (rest from reference TRBV7-2 and TRBJ1-2): GAGVSQSPSNKVTEKGKDVELRCDPISGHTALYWYRQSLGQGLEFLIYFQGNSAPDKSGLPSDRFSAERTGGSVSTLTIQRTQQEDSAVYLCASSRRTGNYGYTFGSGTRLTVV.

This clonotype was seen repeatedly, ten times or more. The chain has TRBV10-3 and TRBJ1-1; 8 bases map to TRBD1. This CDR3 has 12 amino acids. V gave up 8 bases and J gave up 5 bases; unmatched junction bases: 4. Germline values: CDR1 ENHRY, CDR2 SYGVKD. The CDR3 nucleotides read TGTGCCATCGGCAGGGGGCAGACTGAAGCTTTCTTT. Protein: CAIGRGQTEAFF.

This clonotype was detected many times. This chain uses TRBV18 with TRBJ2-5; no definite D call. The CDR3 runs 13 residues. Per germline, CDR1 KGHSH and CDR2 LQKENI. V lost 0 bases and J lost 1, with 3 bases in between. CDR3 loop: CASSPPVQETQYF. CDR3 sequence (DNA): TGTGCCAGCTCACCACCGGTCCAAGAGACCCAGTACTTC.

This clonotype occurred many times. V usage is TRBV7-8 and J usage is TRBJ2-5; weak D call: TRBD1 (6 bases). Trimming removed 5 bases at V and 4 bases at J, with 20 bases between. This CDR3 has 16 residues. Germline V lookup: CDR1 SGHVS, CDR2 FQNEAQ. CDR3 DNA: TGTGCCAGCAGCCTTATCACACAGGGATTAGGAGAGACCCAGTACTTC. Amino acids: CASSLITQGLGETQYF. Filled out from reference TRBV7-8 and TRBJ2-5, the complete variable domain reads GAGVSQSPRYKVAKRGQDVALRCDPISGHVSLFWYQQALGQGPEFLTYFQNEAQLDKSGLPSDRFFAERPEGSVSTLKIQRTQQEDSAVYLCASSLITQGLGETQYFGPGTRLLVL.

This clonotype was counted ten times or more. The chain carries TRBV20-1 and TRBJ2-1; no firm D call. CDR1 is DFQATT, CDR2 SNEGSKA, per germline (reference sequence). CDR3 length: 14 residues. V was shortened by 7 bases and J by 6 bases, with 19 bases between the two germline ends. The CDR3 nucleotides are TGCAGTGTTGAGGTTGGGTCTCGTGGCAATGAGCAGTTCTTC. This sequence encodes CSVEVGSRGNEQFF.

This clonotype was counted ten times or more. The chain carries TRBV12-3 or TRBV12-4 and TRBJ2-4; perhaps TRBD2 as D (5 bases). CDR3 length: 15 residues. V was cut by 2 bases and J by 11 bases, with 19 bases left in between. The CDR3 region is CASSLLLSGPEVQYF. The CDR3 DNA reads as TGTGCCAGCAGTTTACTTCTATCGGGCCCGGAGGTTCAGTACTTC.

This clonotype was recorded once. This sequence joins TRBV10-2 and TRBJ2-5, with D possibly being TRBD1 or TRBD2 (5 bases each). In germline, CDR1 is WSHSY, CDR2 SAAADI. Trimming pared 7 bases from V and 1 base from J, leaving 13 bases between. This CDR3 has 14 residues. This CDR3 is CASNPTGPQETQYF. CDR3 nucleotides: TGCGCCAGCAATCCGACGGGACCCCAAGAGACCCAGTACTTC.

This clonotype has a count of ten or more. The chain links TRBV27 to TRBJ2-7; a weak D match, TRBD2 (5 bases). Looked up from germline, CDR1 is MNHEY and CDR2 is SMNVEV (reference sequence). V was trimmed by 0 bases and J by 5 bases, leaving 17 bases between them. This CDR3 comprises 16 residues. The CDR3 sequence is CASSLSSGNLANEQYF. In nucleotides, the CDR3 is TGTGCCAGCAGTTTATCGTCGGGGAATCTGGCGAACGAGCAGTACTTC.

This clonotype came up many times. This chain connects TRBV4-3 to TRBJ1-5, with a weak D call TRBD1 (6 bases). Germline V gives CDR1 LGHNA, CDR2 YSLEER. There are 14 residues in the CDR3. Trimming left V 2 bases short and J 6 bases short, with 11 bases between. CDR3 amino acids: CASSQRTGTQPQHF. The DNA for the CDR3 is TGCGCCAGCAGCCAACGCACAGGGACTCAGCCCCAGCATTTT.

This clonotype was observed at least ten times. This chain links TRBV5-1 with TRBJ2-7; 7 nucleotides agree with TRBD2. This CDR3 contains 14 residues. The ends lost 5 bases at V and 3 bases at J; junction bases unmatched: 8. In germline, CDR1 is SGHRS, CDR2 YFSETQ. The CDR3 DNA is TGCGCCAGCAGGGATTCAGCGGGGATCTACGAGCAGTACTTC. This translates into CASRDSAGIYEQYF.

This clonotype was counted ten times or more. This rearrangement joins TRBV6-1 to TRBJ2-5, with a weak D call TRBD2 (5 bases). The germline V gene has CDR1 MNHNS and CDR2 SASEGT. Trimming stripped 7 bases from V and 0 bases from J, with 15 bases between. CDR3 length: 15 residues. CDR3 sequence (DNA): TGTGCCAGCAAACCAACCCCGGACTACCAAGAGACCCAGTACTTC. Its translation is CASKPTPDYQETQYF.

The chain couples TRBV6-1 to TRBJ2-1; maybe TRBD2 (6 bases). The V gene's germline CDR1 is MNHNS and CDR2 SASEGT. The CDR3 spans 14 residues. Trimming shortened V by 7 bases and J by 5 bases, and 15 bases separated the two germline ends. The CDR3 nucleotides are TGTGCCAGCATCGGAGGGGTTGAGAACAATGAGCAGTTCTTC. It codes for CASIGGVENNEQFF.

The table lists this clonotype with many counts. V is TRBV6-5 and J is TRBJ1-6; D might be TRBD1 (5 bases). Trimming took 7 bases from V and 5 from J, leaving 9 bases between them. The CDR3 contains 13 residues. In germline, CDR1 is MNHEY, CDR2 SVGAGI. The CDR3 DNA reads TGTGCCAGCACCGAGGGACATAATTCACCCCTCCACTTT. Amino acid sequence: CASTEGHNSPLHF.

This sequence joins TRBV29-1 and TRBJ2-7; 9 bases map to TRBD1. With 6 bases clipped from V and 5 bases from J, the junction kept 8 bases outside the gene matches. This CDR3 spans 13 amino acids. From germline, CDR1 is SQVTM and CDR2 ANQGSEA. CDR3 sequence reads: CSVPGQGRHEQYF. CDR3 in DNA: TGCAGCGTGCCGGGACAGGGTCGCCACGAGCAGTACTTC.